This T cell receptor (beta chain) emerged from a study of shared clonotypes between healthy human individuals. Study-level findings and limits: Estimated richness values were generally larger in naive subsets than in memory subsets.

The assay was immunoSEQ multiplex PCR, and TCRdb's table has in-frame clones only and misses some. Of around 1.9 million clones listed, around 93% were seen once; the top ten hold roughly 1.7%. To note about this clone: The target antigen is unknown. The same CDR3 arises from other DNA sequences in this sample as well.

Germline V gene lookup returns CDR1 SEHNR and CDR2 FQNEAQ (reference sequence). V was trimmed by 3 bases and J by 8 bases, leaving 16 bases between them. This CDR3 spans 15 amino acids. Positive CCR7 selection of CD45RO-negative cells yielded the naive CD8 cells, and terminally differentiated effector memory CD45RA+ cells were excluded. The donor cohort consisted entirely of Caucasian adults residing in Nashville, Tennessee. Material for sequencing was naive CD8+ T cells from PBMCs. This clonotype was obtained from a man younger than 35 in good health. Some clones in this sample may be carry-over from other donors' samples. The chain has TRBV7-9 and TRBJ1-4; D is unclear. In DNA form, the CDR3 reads TGTGCCAGCAGCTTTCCGTTGGGCGCGAGGGAAAAACTGTTTTTT. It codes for CASSFPLGAREKLFF.